Listed below are T cell receptor beta chains from one sample, sequenced in a study of T cell repertoires in cytomegalovirus infection. TCRdb re-analysed the reads in MiXCR, keeping a single row per CDR3 protein. The sample carries around 180,000 distinct CDR3 sequences, approximately 19% recorded once. The sequenced sample consisted of PBMCs. Source of these receptors: a human donor in good health (CMV status not recorded). Some clones in this sample may be carry-over from other donors' samples. CDR3s include the opening cysteine and the closing phenylalanine or tryptophan. Fields, in order: V gene, J gene, D gene, clone size, CDR3 protein, CDR3 DNA. D genes are given only for firm matches. Part of the rows lack a size; the others show once, few, many or a class for expanded clones.

>TRBV20-1|TRBJ1-3|NA|NA
CSARDRRSGNTIYF
TGCAGTGCCCGAGACAGGCGCTCTGGAAACACCATATATTTT
>TRBV19|TRBJ1-4|NA|few
CASSKEVGGPKEKLFF
TGTGCCAGTAGTAAAGAAGTCGGGGGCCCAAAAGAAAAACTGTTTTTT
>TRBV10-3|TRBJ1-1|NA|many
CAIRETDKAFF
TGTGCCATCAGGGAGACAGATAAAGCTTTCTTT
>TRBV28|TRBJ2-1|NA|NA
CASSLLRVNNEQFF
TGTGCCAGCAGTTTACTCAGGGTAAACAATGAGCAGTTCTTC
>TRBV18|TRBJ2-6|NA|few
CASSPPSPGAGANVLTF
TGTGCCAGCTCACCACCGAGCCCGGGGGCTGGGGCCAACGTCCTGACTTTC
>TRBV6-2/TRBV6-3|TRBJ2-1|NA|NA
CASSRRLADNNEQFF
TGTGCCAGCAGCAGACGACTCGCGGACAACAATGAGCAGTTCTTC
>TRBV2|TRBJ1-1|NA|few
CASSQNQGSTEAFF
TGTGCCAGCAGCCAAAATCAGGGGTCCACTGAAGCTTTCTTT
>TRBV2|TRBJ2-7|NA|once
CASSETSGRRANF
TGTGCCAGCAGTGAAACGTCCGGGAGACGGGCCAACTTC
>TRBV4-2|TRBJ1-2|NA|NA
CASSQGNLYGYTF
TGTGCCAGCAGCCAAGGAAACCTTTATGGCTACACCTTC
>TRBV5-6|TRBJ2-2|NA|NA
CASSPDGGRGTGELFF
TGTGCCAGCAGCCCGGACGGGGGGCGCGGGACCGGGGAGCTGTTTTTT
>TRBV7-2|TRBJ2-7|NA|many
CASSLGNTLQYF
TGTGCCAGCAGCCTGGGGAACACACTACAGTACTTC
>TRBV7-2|TRBJ2-5|NA|many
CASSLEVAETQYF
TGTGCCAGCAGCTTAGAAGTGGCGGAGACCCAGTACTTC
>TRBV29-1|TRBJ2-5|NA|few
CSVEISGGATQYF
TGCAGCGTTGAAATCTCAGGAGGGGCGACCCAGTACTTC
>TRBV7-2|TRBJ2-7|NA|many
CASSRDSGRVSTEQYF
TGTGCCAGCAGCCGGGACAGCGGGAGAGTTTCCACCGAGCAGTACTTC
>TRBV6-5|TRBJ2-7|TRBD1|few
CASSAGTVAYEQYF
TGTGCCAGCAGTGCCGGGACAGTGGCCTACGAGCAGTACTTC
>TRBV6-2/TRBV6-3|TRBJ1-1|NA|many
CASSKTVNTEAFF
TGTGCCAGCAGTAAGACGGTGAACACTGAAGCTTTCTTT
>TRBV28|TRBJ2-7|NA|many
CASRTGGTYEQYF
TGTGCCAGCAGAACAGGTGGAACCTACGAGCAGTACTTC
>TRBV19|TRBJ1-2|NA|NA
CASSIQGWRDYGYTF
TGTGCCAGTAGTATTCAGGGGTGGAGGGACTATGGCTACACCTTC
>TRBV4-3|TRBJ1-1|NA|NA
CASSQERRGNTEAFF
TGCGCCAGCAGCCAAGAGCGAAGAGGGAACACTGAAGCTTTCTTT
>TRBV5-4|TRBJ2-5|TRBD1|few
CASSSKGAGETQYF
TGTGCCAGCAGCTCGAAGGGGGCCGGGGAGACCCAGTACTTC
>TRBV28|TRBJ1-2|TRBD1|NA
CASLPGTGNGYTF
TGTGCCAGCCTTCCCGGGACAGGGAATGGCTACACCTTC
>TRBV29-1|TRBJ2-7|TRBD1|NA
CSVRRGQSYEQYF
TGCAGCGTTCGAAGGGGACAGTCCTACGAGCAGTACTTC
>TRBV12-3/TRBV12-4|TRBJ1-6|TRBD1|NA
CASFPSGTGEPLHF
TGTGCCAGCTTCCCCTCCGGGACAGGTGAACCCCTCCACTTT
>TRBV7-2|TRBJ1-5|NA|many
CASSSSGGNQPQHF
TGTGCCAGCAGTTCCTCAGGCGGCAATCAGCCCCAGCATTTT
>TRBV20-1|TRBJ2-5|NA|few
CSARVQGREETQYF
TGCAGTGCTAGAGTGCAGGGGCGGGAAGAGACCCAGTACTTC
>TRBV28|TRBJ1-5|NA|few
CASKEGNQPQHF
TGTGCCAGCAAAGAGGGCAATCAGCCCCAGCATTTT
>TRBV7-6|TRBJ1-3|NA|many
CASSLGQAISGNTIYF
TGTGCCAGCAGCTTAGGACAGGCGATCTCTGGAAACACCATATATTTT
>TRBV7-9|TRBJ2-5|NA|many
CASSLLVVQVETQYF
TGTGCCAGCAGCTTACTAGTAGTCCAAGTCGAGACCCAGTACTTC
>TRBV27|TRBJ2-2|TRBD2|NA
CASSSGTSGGLTGGELFF
TGTGCCAGCAGTTCTGGGACTAGCGGGGGCCTAACTGGCGGGGAGCTGTTTTTT
>TRBV7-8|TRBJ2-5|TRBD2|many
CASSLGTSGRAGEETQYF
TGTGCCAGCAGCCTGGGGACTAGCGGGAGGGCTGGGGAAGAGACCCAGTACTTC
>TRBV20-1|TRBJ2-4|NA|NA
CSASGDLPKNIQYF
TGCAGTGCTAGCGGGGATTTGCCCAAAAACATTCAGTACTTC
>TRBV7-2|TRBJ2-5|TRBD1|many
CASSPEWTGGVHQETQYF
TGTGCCAGCAGCCCTGAATGGACAGGGGGTGTCCACCAAGAGACCCAGTACTTC
>TRBV5-6|TRBJ1-2|NA|NA
CASSLGREFYGYTF
TGTGCCAGCAGCCTGGGACGGGAGTTCTATGGCTACACCTTC
>TRBV28|TRBJ2-7|TRBD2|few
CASSPRGGTEQYF
TGTGCCAGCAGCCCCCGGGGGGGAACCGAGCAGTACTTC
>TRBV3-1|TRBJ1-4|NA|NA
CASSHGQKNEKLFF
TGTGCCAGCAGCCACGGACAGAAGAATGAAAAACTGTTTTTT
>TRBV6-2/TRBV6-3|TRBJ2-7|NA|few
CASSPTSFGYEQYF
TGTGCCAGCAGTCCGACTAGTTTCGGCTACGAGCAGTACTTC
>TRBV7-2|TRBJ2-2|NA|many
CASSSQGGGELFF
TGTGCCAGCAGCTCGCAGGGTGGCGGGGAGCTGTTTTTT
>TRBV7-2|TRBJ1-2|NA|many
CASSLGQGYGYTF
TGTGCCAGCAGCTTAGGGCAGGGTTATGGCTACACCTTC
>TRBV19|TRBJ1-2|NA|NA
CASTRSRLLDYGYTF
TGTGCCAGTACCAGGAGCCGGCTTTTGGACTATGGCTACACCTTC
>TRBV7-9|TRBJ1-6|NA|NA
CASSNGPADNSPLHF
TGTGCCAGCAGCAACGGACCGGCGGATAATTCACCCCTCCACTTT
>TRBV24-1|TRBJ2-3|NA|once
CATSLGSSSTDTQYF
TGTGCCACCAGTCTCGGGTCTTCTAGCACAGATACGCAGTATTTT